The entry below describes one T cell receptor (beta chain). Researchers attached unique molecular identifiers to individual cDNA molecules. TCRdb fed the 5' RACE reads into MiXCR, producing one record per CDR3 protein. This table has fewer than 30,000 distinct CDR3 sequences, around 5.5% appearing once. These data are taken from a study of early T cells in non-severe SARS-CoV-2 infection. The sequence was collected from an adult who was a healthcare worker with PCR-confirmed SARS-CoV-2 infection or an uninfected control (not recorded which). Material: whole blood.

In nucleotides, the CDR3 is TGCGCCAGCAGCTTCCGGGACGTGGACGAGCAGTACTTC. Translating it yields CASSFRDVDEQYF. The chain carries TRBV5-1 and TRBJ2-7; D possibly uses TRBD1 or TRBD2 (5 bases each). The germline V gene has CDR1 SGHRS and CDR2 YFSETQ. The ends were cut back, 2 bases at V and 5 bases at J, with 11 bases in the middle. This CDR3 has 13 amino acids.